The rows below give T cell receptor beta chains drawn from one sample of a study of blood T cell repertoires in COVID-19. TCRdb keeps only in-frame clones here, not all; method: immunoSEQ multiplex PCR. This table holds about 440,000 clones, about 89% found once. The sample taken for sequencing was peripheral blood. The receptors here all came from a woman in her thirties with acute or convalescent COVID-19. Both conserved end residues are part of each CDR3. The D gene is left open where the match is weak. Expanded clones are given a class, and other clones once, few, many or no size at all.

CDR3 length: 12
D gene: -
V gene: TRBV5-1
J gene: TRBJ2-1
clone size: -
CDR3 protein: CASSSRVDEQFF
CDR3 DNA: TGCGCCAGCAGCTCCAGGGTGGATGAGCAGTTCTTC

CDR3 length: 13
D gene: TRBD2
V gene: TRBV2
J gene: TRBJ2-7
clone size: -
CDR3 protein: CASSEIRGDEQYF
CDR3 DNA: TGTGCCAGCAGTGAAATTCGGGGGGACGAGCAGTACTTC

CDR3 length: 15
D gene: -
V gene: TRBV24-1
J gene: TRBJ1-1
clone size: -
CDR3 protein: CATLSPSQDGDEAFF
CDR3 DNA: TGTGCCACCTTATCGCCGTCCCAGGATGGCGATGAAGCTTTCTTT

CDR3 length: 15
D gene: TRBD1
V gene: TRBV2
J gene: TRBJ2-2
clone size: -
CDR3 protein: CASTADRSNTGELFF
CDR3 DNA: TGTGCCAGCACTGCGGACAGGTCGAACACCGGGGAGCTGTTTTTT

CDR3 length: 15
D gene: -
V gene: TRBV5-1
J gene: TRBJ2-5
clone size: -
CDR3 protein: CASSWTASYQETQYF
CDR3 DNA: TGCGCCAGCAGCTGGACAGCTTCGTACCAAGAGACCCAGTACTTC

CDR3 length: 17
D gene: -
V gene: TRBV27
J gene: TRBJ1-1
clone size: -
CDR3 protein: CASNAWSPTGSNTEAFF
CDR3 DNA: TGTGCCAGCAACGCTTGGTCCCCTACAGGGTCGAACACTGAAGCTTTCTTT

CDR3 length: 15
D gene: TRBD2
V gene: TRBV2
J gene: TRBJ2-2
clone size: once
CDR3 protein: CASSVLLAVTGELFF
CDR3 DNA: TGTGCCAGCAGTGTCTTACTAGCGGTCACCGGGGAGCTGTTTTTT

CDR3 length: 16
D gene: -
V gene: TRBV5-1
J gene: TRBJ1-2
clone size: once
CDR3 protein: CASSAHPGELNYGYTF
CDR3 DNA: TGCGCCAGCAGCGCACATCCAGGGGAACTTAACTATGGCTACACCTTC

CDR3 length: 15
D gene: TRBD1
V gene: TRBV6-6
J gene: TRBJ2-2
clone size: -
CDR3 protein: CASSLRQGDTGELFF
CDR3 DNA: TGTGCCAGCAGTCTCCGACAGGGCGACACCGGGGAGCTGTTTTTT

CDR3 length: 18
D gene: -
V gene: TRBV7-8
J gene: TRBJ1-6
clone size: -
CDR3 protein: CASSLAGSAGSYNSPLHF
CDR3 DNA: TGTGCCAGCAGCTTAGCTGGGTCGGCAGGGTCCTATAATTCACCCCTCCACTTT

CDR3 length: 14
D gene: TRBD2
V gene: TRBV5-1
J gene: TRBJ2-1
clone size: -
CDR3 protein: CASSLFAGGNEQFF
CDR3 DNA: TGCGCCAGCAGCTTGTTTGCGGGAGGAAATGAGCAGTTCTTC

CDR3 length: 14
D gene: -
V gene: TRBV5-1
J gene: TRBJ1-2
clone size: -
CDR3 protein: CASSPTGFNYGYTF
CDR3 DNA: TGCGCCAGCAGCCCGACAGGATTTAACTATGGCTACACCTTC

CDR3 length: 12
D gene: -
V gene: TRBV4-1
J gene: TRBJ2-3
clone size: -
CDR3 protein: CASSLTGDTQYF
CDR3 DNA: TGCGCCAGCAGTTTAACAGGGGATACGCAGTATTTT

CDR3 length: 13
D gene: -
V gene: TRBV7-9
J gene: TRBJ1-2
clone size: -
CDR3 protein: CASSYGTSYGYTF
CDR3 DNA: TGTGCCAGCAGCTACGGGACAAGCTATGGCTACACCTTC

CDR3 length: 13
D gene: -
V gene: TRBV6-5
J gene: TRBJ1-1
clone size: -
CDR3 protein: CASRRGMNTEAFF
CDR3 DNA: TGTGCCAGCAGACGGGGAATGAACACTGAAGCTTTCTTT

CDR3 length: 15
D gene: TRBD2
V gene: TRBV7-6
J gene: TRBJ2-7
clone size: -
CDR3 protein: CASSLGAGGPYEQYF
CDR3 DNA: TGTGCCAGCAGCTTAGGGGCGGGGGGCCCCTACGAGCAGTACTTC

CDR3 length: 15
D gene: -
V gene: TRBV5-6
J gene: TRBJ2-3
clone size: -
CDR3 protein: CASSPPGIFTDTQYF
CDR3 DNA: TGTGCCAGCTCACCACCCGGGATTTTCACAGATACGCAGTATTTT

CDR3 length: 15
D gene: TRBD1
V gene: TRBV6-5
J gene: TRBJ1-1
clone size: few
CDR3 protein: CASKSLTGGNTEAFF
CDR3 DNA: TGTGCCAGCAAGTCGCTAACAGGGGGGAACACTGAAGCTTTCTTT

CDR3 length: 13
D gene: TRBD2
V gene: TRBV19
J gene: TRBJ2-1
clone size: -
CDR3 protein: CATTSGAYNEQFF
CDR3 DNA: TGTGCCACTACTAGCGGGGCCTACAATGAGCAGTTCTTC

CDR3 length: 13
D gene: -
V gene: TRBV5-1
J gene: TRBJ1-1
clone size: once
CDR3 protein: CASSLLVNTEAFF
CDR3 DNA: TGCGCCAGCAGCTTGCTAGTAAACACTGAAGCTTTCTTT

CDR3 length: 12
D gene: -
V gene: TRBV19
J gene: TRBJ2-7
clone size: -
CDR3 protein: CASRARDSEQYF
CDR3 DNA: TGTGCCAGTAGGGCTCGGGACTCCGAGCAGTACTTC

CDR3 length: 16
D gene: TRBD2
V gene: TRBV3-1/TRBV3-2
J gene: TRBJ2-1
clone size: -
CDR3 protein: CASSQGLAGVYNEQFF
CDR3 DNA: TGTGCCAGCAGCCAAGGACTAGCGGGGGTCTACAATGAGCAGTTCTTC

CDR3 length: 13
D gene: TRBD1
V gene: TRBV30
J gene: TRBJ2-2
clone size: -
CDR3 protein: CAWSKDRGGELFF
CDR3 DNA: TGTGCCTGGAGTAAGGACAGGGGCGGGGAGCTGTTTTTT

CDR3 length: 14
D gene: -
V gene: TRBV4-1
J gene: TRBJ1-1
clone size: once
CDR3 protein: CASSQPSKNTEAFF
CDR3 DNA: TGCGCCAGCAGCCAACCGAGCAAGAACACTGAAGCTTTCTTT

CDR3 length: 15
D gene: TRBD1
V gene: TRBV7-6
J gene: TRBJ2-5
clone size: -
CDR3 protein: CASSKDRGRSETQYF
CDR3 DNA: TGTGCCAGCAGTAAGGACAGGGGGCGATCAGAGACCCAGTACTTC

CDR3 length: 14
D gene: -
V gene: TRBV6-1
J gene: TRBJ1-2
clone size: -
CDR3 protein: CASSESLPGYGYTF
CDR3 DNA: TGTGCCAGCAGTGAGAGTCTACCGGGCTATGGCTACACCTTC